These 18 T cell receptor beta chains were sequenced from one sample in a study of human T cells and chemical hapten exposure. Each CDR3 protein gets one entry after TCRdb re-called the 5' RACE reads with MiXCR. The table has some 150,000 distinct CDR3 sequences, 4.1% seen once. Unseparated into fractions, whole blood served as the source from which total RNA was extracted. The receptor set was obtained from a female donor in good health.

This clonotype was observed many times. The chain has TRBV18 and TRBJ2-3, with D unclear. Trimming removed 0 bases at V and 4 bases at J, with 5 bases between. Looked up from germline, CDR1 is KGHSH and CDR2 is LQKENI. This CDR3 comprises 13 residues. CDR3 loop: CASSPPISDTQYF. Written as DNA, the CDR3 is TGTGCCAGCTCACCACCGATCTCAGATACGCAGTATTTT.

The rearrangement links TRBV7-9 to TRBJ2-2; D uncertain. V gave up 5 bases and J gave up 7 bases, with 14 bases separating them. Germline V gene data show CDR1 as SEHNR and CDR2 as FQNEAQ (reference sequence). This CDR3 comprises 14 residues. The DNA of the CDR3 is TGTGCCAGCAGCCCCGGTCTTCTTATCGGGGAGCTGTTTTTT. Its protein is CASSPGLLIGELFF.

Comments on this clonotype: This clone may be a read error of a much larger clone one base away. The V gene is TRBV28, the J gene TRBJ1-2; D not certain. The CDR3 runs 11 residues. V was pared by 6 bases and J by 6 bases, with 8 bases between. Germline lookup yields CDR1 MDHEN and CDR2 SYDVKM. The CDR3 nucleotides read TGTGCCAGCAGAGGGCCCGATGGCTACACCTTC. Protein: CASRGPDGYTF.

This clonotype turned up a few times. This may stem from a read error, because a much larger clone lies one nucleotide away. DNA of the CDR3: TGCGCCAGCAGATACTGGAACACCGGGGAGCTGTTTTTT. Encoded protein: CASRYWNTGELFF. The chain joins TRBV5-1 to TRBJ2-2; D not resolved. V dropped 5 bases and J dropped 1 base, with 6 bases sitting between them. CDR3 length: 13 residues. Germline lookup yields CDR1 SGHRS and CDR2 YFSETQ.

This clonotype was detected ten times or more. CDR3 sequence: CASSSLETLTNEKLFF. The CDR3 DNA sequence: TGTGCCAGCAGTTCGCTGGAGACCTTAACTAATGAAAAACTGTTTTTT. The rearrangement joins TRBV28 to TRBJ1-4; D ambiguous. Germline-derived CDR1 and CDR2 are MDHEN and SYDVKM. The ends were cut back, 4 bases at V and 1 base at J, with 13 bases in the middle. CDR3 size: 16 residues.

The rearrangement uses TRBV6-6 and TRBJ2-7; 10 bases fit TRBD1. The ends lost 0 bases at V and 3 bases at J; junction bases unmatched: 2. This CDR3 is 15 amino acids long. CDR1 is MNHNY, CDR2 SVGAGI, per germline (reference sequence). In DNA, the CDR3 is TGTGCCAGCAGTTACTCGGGACAGGGGATCTACGAGCAGTACTTC. Translating gives CASSYSGQGIYEQYF.

This clonotype was observed many times. The CDR3 here is CASSLWETVNSPLHF. The CDR3 bases are TGTGCCAGCAGCCTATGGGAGACAGTAAATTCACCCCTCCACTTT. The rearrangement links TRBV5-6 to TRBJ1-6; D might be TRBD1 (5 bases). The germline V gene has CDR1 SGHDT and CDR2 YYEEEE. This CDR3 is built from 15 residues. V lost 4 bases, J lost 7 bases, and 15 bases lay in between.

The chain has TRBV5-5 and TRBJ2-7; no definite D call. V lost 1 base and J 1 base, leaving 6 bases between the germline ends. Germline V gene sequence: CDR1 SGHKS, CDR2 YYEKEE (reference sequence). CDR3 length: 13 amino acids. CDR3 amino acids: CASSLSPSYEQYF. The CDR3 region has the DNA TGTGCCAGCAGCTTGTCCCCTTCCTACGAGCAGTACTTC. The entire variable domain, with the rest obtained from reference TRBV5-5 and TRBJ2-7, is as follows: DAGVTQSPTHLIKTRGQQVTLRCSPISGHKSVSWYQQVLGQGPQFIFQYYEKEERGRGNFPDRFSARQFPNYSSELNVNALLLGDSALYLCASSLSPSYEQYFGPGTRLTVT.

Regarding this clonotype: A single base separates this from a much larger clone, so it may be a read error. This chain joins TRBV7-2 and TRBJ2-3; D may be TRBD2 (6 bases). V was cut by 5 bases and J by 3 bases, with 12 bases left in between. Germline values: CDR1 SGHTA, CDR2 FQGNSA. The CDR3 spans 14 residues. CDR3: CASSRIRGTDTQYF. CDR3 DNA: TGTGCCAGCAGCCGGATACGGGGGACAGATACGCAGTATTTT.

This clonotype was found many times. J is TRBJ1-4 and V is TRBV2; D not resolved. This CDR3 is 13 amino acids long. The ends were cut back, 7 bases at V and 3 bases at J, with 9 bases in the middle. Per germline, CDR1 SNHLY and CDR2 FYNNEI. CDR3 protein: CASIRGANEKLFF. CDR3 DNA: TGTGCCAGCATCCGGGGAGCTAATGAAAAACTGTTTTTT. Full variable domain (missing parts from reference TRBV2 and TRBJ1-4): EPEVTQTPSHQVTQMGQEVILRCVPISNHLYFYWYRQILGQKVEFLVSFYNNEISEKSEIFDDQFSVERPDGSNFTLKIRSTKLEDSAMYFCASIRGANEKLFFGSGTQLSVL.

This clonotype was counted at least ten times. This chain joins TRBV18 and TRBJ2-3; 11 nucleotides match TRBD2. With 2 bases clipped from V and 5 bases from J, the junction kept 6 bases outside the gene matches. The germline V gene has CDR1 KGHSH and CDR2 LQKENI. The length of the CDR3 is 16 residues. Here the CDR3 reads CASSPISGGAKDTQYF. The CDR3 DNA is TGTGCCAGCTCACCAATTAGCGGGGGGGCCAAAGATACGCAGTATTTT.

This clonotype was detected many times. The chain recombines TRBV25-1 with TRBJ1-2; D is perhaps TRBD1 (6 bases). Trimming cost V 1 base and J 6 bases, with 9 bases left between them. The germline V gene encodes CDR1 MGHDK and CDR2 SYGVNS. The CDR3 loop spans 13 amino acids. As DNA, the CDR3 is TGTGCCAGCAGTGAATCGGGGGCCCATGGCTACACCTTC. It is translated as CASSESGAHGYTF.

This clonotype has ten or more counts. This sequence joins TRBV3-1 and TRBJ2-1, with a tentative D call TRBD1 (5 bases). With 1 base removed from V and 1 base from J, the gap between germline ends came to 8 bases. Germline V gives CDR1 LGHDT, CDR2 YNNKEL (reference sequence). CDR3 length: 15 residues. The CDR3 sequence: CASSQGPGSYNEQFF. CDR3 in DNA: TGTGCCAGCAGCCAAGGGCCAGGGTCCTACAATGAGCAGTTCTTC.

In its sample, this clonotype was seen many times. The chain recombines TRBV3-1 with TRBJ1-2; D is uncertain. From germline, CDR1 is LGHDT and CDR2 YNNKEL (reference sequence). This CDR3 comprises 20 residues. The ends were cut back, 0 bases at V and 1 base at J, with 24 bases in the middle. This CDR3 is CASSQDWDLGFQLRNYGYTF. CDR3 DNA sequence: TGTGCCAGCAGCCAAGATTGGGATTTAGGGTTCCAACTCCGTAACTATGGCTACACCTTC.

This clonotype has ten or more counts. The chain carries TRBV7-2 and TRBJ2-6; D may be TRBD1 or TRBD2 (5 bases each). Germline loops: CDR1 SGHTA, CDR2 FQGNSA. CDR3 length: 17 amino acids. Trimming removed 7 bases from V and 0 bases from J, with 16 bases in between. CDR3 DNA sequence: TGTGCCAGCACCGGGACGCTCTCACGCTCTGGGGCCAACGTCCTGACTTTC. Translated, it gives CASTGTLSRSGANVLTF.

To note about this clonotype: This may arise from a read error, as a much more abundant clone is one base away. The V and J genes are TRBV12-3 or TRBV12-4 and TRBJ1-1; D not certain. Trimming cost V 3 bases and J 4 bases, with 9 bases left between them. CDR3 size: 13 residues. CDR3 coding DNA: TGTGCCAGCAGTTTCGGACGGAGCACTGAAGCTTTCTTT. It is translated as CASSFGRSTEAFF.

This clonotype showed up just a few times. The chain recombines TRBV6-5 with TRBJ1-2; D remains unclear. With 8 bases removed from V and 4 bases from J, the gap between germline ends came to 14 bases. The CDR3 has 13 residues. Germline-derived CDR1 and CDR2 are MNHEY and SVGAGI. CDR3 nucleotide sequence: TGTGCCAGCCTCTCTTCTGTTGGCTATGGCTACACCTTC. Protein product: CASLSSVGYGYTF.

This clonotype was detected many times. V gene TRBV7-8 combines with J gene TRBJ2-1, with 12 bases aligning to TRBD2. Germline loops: CDR1 SGHVS, CDR2 FQNEAQ. V was clipped by 1 base and J by 9 bases; unmatched bases: 4. The CDR3 is made up of 15 amino acids. The CDR3 DNA follows: TGTGCCAGCAGCTTAGGGAGACTAGCGGGGGTTGAGCAGTTCTTC. Residues: CASSLGRLAGVEQFF.